This is a list of T cell receptor beta chains from one sample in a study of OX40 agonist ivuxolimab in advanced cancers. This table comes from immunoSEQ multiplex PCR, and its TCRdb copy is limited to in-frame clones, with some not included. The table has tens of thousands of clones, around 90% seen once. The material was CD4+ or CD8+ T cells sorted from blood, obtained in a trial of the OX40 agonist ivuxolimab. The source of these receptors is an adult with an advanced solid tumor such as melanoma, head and neck, liver or kidney cancer. Each CDR3 is given with its conserved first and last residue. The D gene is left open where the match is weak. Expanded clones are given a class, and other clones once, few, many or no size at all.

CDR3nt: TGCGCCAGCAGCTTCCAAGGACAGGGAGGAGAGACCCAGTACTTC
CDR3aa: CASSFQGQGGETQYF
j_gene: TRBJ2-5
d_gene: TRBD1
abundance: NA
v_gene: TRBV5-1

CDR3nt: TGCGCCAGCAGCTTGTGGGGTGAAGGGCAAGAGACCCAGTACTTC
CDR3aa: CASSLWGEGQETQYF
j_gene: TRBJ2-5
d_gene: NA
abundance: few
v_gene: TRBV5-1

CDR3nt: TGTGCCAGCAGTACCCGGGACGGATTGAGGGAAAAACTGTTTTTT
CDR3aa: CASSTRDGLREKLFF
j_gene: TRBJ1-4
d_gene: NA
abundance: NA
v_gene: TRBV6-1

CDR3nt: TGTGCCAGCAGCTGGCTTAGCGGACCCACCGGGGAGCTGTTTTTT
CDR3aa: CASSWLSGPTGELFF
j_gene: TRBJ2-2
d_gene: NA
abundance: NA
v_gene: TRBV7-2

CDR3nt: TGCGCCAGCAGCCCCCGAGGGGGACAAACTGAAGCTTTCTTT
CDR3aa: CASSPRGGQTEAFF
j_gene: TRBJ1-1
d_gene: NA
abundance: NA
v_gene: TRBV5-1

CDR3nt: TGTGCCTGGGCCCGACAGATGGACACTGAAGCTTTCTTT
CDR3aa: CAWARQMDTEAFF
j_gene: TRBJ1-1
d_gene: NA
abundance: NA
v_gene: TRBV30

CDR3nt: TGTGCCAGCAGTGAGCGACGGGAATTAGTGCAGTTCTTC
CDR3aa: CASSERRELVQFF
j_gene: TRBJ2-1
d_gene: NA
abundance: NA
v_gene: TRBV6-1

CDR3nt: TGTGCCAGCAGCCCTTGGGGGACTACGGACGCCGGGGAGCTGTTTTTT
CDR3aa: CASSPWGTTDAGELFF
j_gene: TRBJ2-2
d_gene: TRBD2
abundance: NA
v_gene: TRBV7-8

CDR3nt: TGTGCCAGTTATGATACTAGCACAGATACGCAGTATTTT
CDR3aa: CASYDTSTDTQYF
j_gene: TRBJ2-3
d_gene: NA
abundance: NA
v_gene: TRBV6-1

CDR3nt: TGTGCCAGCAGCGCTGGGACTCGCTATGGCTACACCTTC
CDR3aa: CASSAGTRYGYTF
j_gene: TRBJ1-2
d_gene: NA
abundance: NA
v_gene: TRBV9

CDR3nt: TGCAGCGTTGCCTTTCAGGCCGTCGCAGCAGATACGCAGTATTTT
CDR3aa: CSVAFQAVAADTQYF
j_gene: TRBJ2-3
d_gene: NA
abundance: NA
v_gene: TRBV29-1

CDR3nt: TGTGCCAGCAGCGTAGCATCCCCCGGGGACACTGAAGCTTTCTTT
CDR3aa: CASSVASPGDTEAFF
j_gene: TRBJ1-1
d_gene: NA
abundance: NA
v_gene: TRBV9

CDR3nt: TGTGCCAGTGGAAGGGACGGTAGCAATCAGCCCCAGCATTTT
CDR3aa: CASGRDGSNQPQHF
j_gene: TRBJ1-5
d_gene: NA
abundance: NA
v_gene: TRBV19

CDR3nt: TGTGCCAGTAACCCGGGACAGGGAACCTACGAGCAGTACTTC
CDR3aa: CASNPGQGTYEQYF
j_gene: TRBJ2-7
d_gene: TRBD1
abundance: NA
v_gene: TRBV19

CDR3nt: TGTGCCAGCAGTCCCTCCAGGGGGGGTTTTGAAAAACTGTTTTTT
CDR3aa: CASSPSRGGFEKLFF
j_gene: TRBJ1-4
d_gene: TRBD1
abundance: few
v_gene: TRBV6-5

CDR3nt: TGTGCCTCCTCCCGGGACCAAGAGACCCAGTACTTC
CDR3aa: CASSRDQETQYF
j_gene: TRBJ2-5
d_gene: NA
abundance: once
v_gene: TRBV30

CDR3nt: TGCAGCGTTGAACGGAACACTGAAGCTTTCTTT
CDR3aa: CSVERNTEAFF
j_gene: TRBJ1-1
d_gene: NA
abundance: NA
v_gene: TRBV29-1

CDR3nt: TGTGCCAGCAGTTTGGGCAGGGGGCAGACTGGCTACACCTTC
CDR3aa: CASSLGRGQTGYTF
j_gene: TRBJ1-2
d_gene: TRBD1
abundance: NA
v_gene: TRBV28

CDR3nt: TGTGCCAGCACCCGACTAGCGGGAGGGGAGGATACGCAGTATTTT
CDR3aa: CASTRLAGGEDTQYF
j_gene: TRBJ2-3
d_gene: TRBD2
abundance: NA
v_gene: TRBV2

CDR3nt: TGTGCCAGCAGTCCGTTCGGTGGTGGGAAGCATACGGACAACAATGAGCAGTTCTTC
CDR3aa: CASSPFGGGKHTDNNEQFF
j_gene: TRBJ2-1
d_gene: NA
abundance: NA
v_gene: TRBV6-9

CDR3nt: TGTGCCAGCAGTGCGAGGAACCGGGAGACCCAGTACTTC
CDR3aa: CASSARNRETQYF
j_gene: TRBJ2-5
d_gene: NA
abundance: NA
v_gene: TRBV7-6

CDR3nt: TGCGCCAGCAGCCCCCGGACAGGGACGGACTACGAGCAGTACTTC
CDR3aa: CASSPRTGTDYEQYF
j_gene: TRBJ2-7
d_gene: TRBD1
abundance: once
v_gene: TRBV5-1

CDR3nt: TGTGCCAGCAGCCCTACCGTGGAGTCCGAGCAGTACTTC
CDR3aa: CASSPTVESEQYF
j_gene: TRBJ2-7
d_gene: NA
abundance: NA
v_gene: TRBV11-2

CDR3nt: TGTGCCAGCAACCCGGAGGGGGGTGTTTACGAGCAGTACTTC
CDR3aa: CASNPEGGVYEQYF
j_gene: TRBJ2-7
d_gene: NA
abundance: NA
v_gene: TRBV9

CDR3nt: TGTGCCAGCAGAGGGGGGGACATGAACACTGAAGCTTTCTTT
CDR3aa: CASRGGDMNTEAFF
j_gene: TRBJ1-1
d_gene: NA
abundance: NA
v_gene: TRBV6-5

CDR3nt: TGTGCCAGCAGCACAAACAGGGTTTCCTCTGGGGCCAACGTCCTGACTTTC
CDR3aa: CASSTNRVSSGANVLTF
j_gene: TRBJ2-6
d_gene: NA
abundance: NA
v_gene: TRBV7-3

CDR3nt: TGTGCCAGCAGCCGAGGACTAGCGGGGTGGGTTGAGCAGTTCTTC
CDR3aa: CASSRGLAGWVEQFF
j_gene: TRBJ2-1
d_gene: TRBD2
abundance: NA
v_gene: TRBV5-6

CDR3nt: TGTGCCAGCAGAGATAGGACAGATAGCACAGATACGCAGTATTTT
CDR3aa: CASRDRTDSTDTQYF
j_gene: TRBJ2-3
d_gene: NA
abundance: NA
v_gene: TRBV11-2

CDR3nt: TGTGCCAGCACAGTAGGACAGGGAATCGTCTACAGTGGCTACACCTTC
CDR3aa: CASTVGQGIVYSGYTF
j_gene: TRBJ1-2
d_gene: TRBD1
abundance: NA
v_gene: TRBV2

CDR3nt: TGTGCCAGCACCGTGGGGACAGGGGGTGAAAAACTGTTTTTT
CDR3aa: CASTVGTGGEKLFF
j_gene: TRBJ1-4
d_gene: TRBD1
abundance: NA
v_gene: TRBV2

CDR3nt: TGTGCCAGTAGTATTAATCCGGCGGGAGTCGGGGAGACCCAGTACTTC
CDR3aa: CASSINPAGVGETQYF
j_gene: TRBJ2-5
d_gene: TRBD2
abundance: NA
v_gene: TRBV19

CDR3nt: TGTGCCAGCAGCTTAGATGGTGGACAGGGGGCTTGGGCCAAAAACATTCAGTACTTC
CDR3aa: CASSLDGGQGAWAKNIQYF
j_gene: TRBJ2-4
d_gene: TRBD1
abundance: NA
v_gene: TRBV11-2

CDR3nt: TGTGCCGTCACAGGGAACTATGGCTACACCTTC
CDR3aa: CAVTGNYGYTF
j_gene: TRBJ1-2
d_gene: NA
abundance: NA
v_gene: TRBV30

CDR3nt: TGTGCCAGCAGACTAACACAGGGACCTAACTATGGCTACACCTTC
CDR3aa: CASRLTQGPNYGYTF
j_gene: TRBJ1-2
d_gene: NA
abundance: NA
v_gene: TRBV6-5

CDR3nt: TGTGCCAGTAACCCTGGCGGGAGGGCAAGGGAGCAGTTCTTC
CDR3aa: CASNPGGRAREQFF
j_gene: TRBJ2-1
d_gene: TRBD2
abundance: NA
v_gene: TRBV19

CDR3nt: TGTGCCAGCTCACCCGGCCCTAGCACAGATACGCAGTATTTT
CDR3aa: CASSPGPSTDTQYF
j_gene: TRBJ2-3
d_gene: NA
abundance: NA
v_gene: TRBV18

CDR3nt: TGTGCTAGTGGTTTGCCCTGGGACAGGGGGCGCGAGGCCTATGGCTACACCTTC
CDR3aa: CASGLPWDRGREAYGYTF
j_gene: TRBJ1-2
d_gene: TRBD1
abundance: NA
v_gene: TRBV12-5

CDR3nt: TGTGCCAGCAGCCTAGTTGGACCTGACAATGAGCAGTTCTTC
CDR3aa: CASSLVGPDNEQFF
j_gene: TRBJ2-1
d_gene: NA
abundance: NA
v_gene: TRBV4-2

CDR3nt: TGTGCCAGCAGTAGCCCAACAGGGCTCGGAAACACCATATATTTT
CDR3aa: CASSSPTGLGNTIYF
j_gene: TRBJ1-3
d_gene: NA
abundance: NA
v_gene: TRBV2

CDR3nt: TGCGCCAGCAGTGAGTCTGGGACAGGGGGCCGGGGCACTGAAGCTTTCTTT
CDR3aa: CASSESGTGGRGTEAFF
j_gene: TRBJ1-1
d_gene: TRBD1
abundance: NA
v_gene: TRBV10-1

CDR3nt: TGTGCCAGCACCGCAAACCGGGACACTGAAGCTTTCTTT
CDR3aa: CASTANRDTEAFF
j_gene: TRBJ1-1
d_gene: NA
abundance: few
v_gene: TRBV6-1

CDR3nt: TGTGCCAGCAGCTTGGGGGTAATCTACGAGCAGTACTTC
CDR3aa: CASSLGVIYEQYF
j_gene: TRBJ2-7
d_gene: NA
abundance: NA
v_gene: TRBV7-6